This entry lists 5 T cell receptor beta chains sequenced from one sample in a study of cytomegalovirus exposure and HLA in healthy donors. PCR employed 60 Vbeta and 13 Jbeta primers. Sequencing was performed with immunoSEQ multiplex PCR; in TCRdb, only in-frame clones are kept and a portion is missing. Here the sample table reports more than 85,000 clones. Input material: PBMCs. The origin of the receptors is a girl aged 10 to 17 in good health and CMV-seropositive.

Here the CDR3 reads CASSLHGAGQPQHF. The CDR3 nucleotides are TGTGCCAGCAGTTTACATGGGGCTGGGCAGCCCCAGCATTTT. The V gene is TRBV28, the J gene TRBJ1-5; a possible D gene is TRBD1 (5 bases). The ends were cut back, 2 bases at V and 7 bases at J, with 12 bases in the middle. This CDR3 region has 14 residues. Germline CDR1 reads MDHEN; CDR2 reads SYDVKM.

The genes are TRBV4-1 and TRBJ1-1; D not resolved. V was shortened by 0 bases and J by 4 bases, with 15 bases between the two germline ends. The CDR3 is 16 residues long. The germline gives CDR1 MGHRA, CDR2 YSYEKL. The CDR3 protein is CASSQDLSLGRTEAFF. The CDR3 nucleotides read TGCGCCAGCAGCCAAGATCTTTCCCTTGGGCGCACTGAAGCTTTCTTT.

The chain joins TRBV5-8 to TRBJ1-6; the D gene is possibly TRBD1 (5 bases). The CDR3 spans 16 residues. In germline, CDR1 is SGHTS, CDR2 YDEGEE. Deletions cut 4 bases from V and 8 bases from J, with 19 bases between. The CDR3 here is CASSRTDSLLDSPLHF. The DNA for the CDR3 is TGTGCCAGCAGCCGAACAGACAGCCTTTTGGATTCACCCCTCCACTTT.

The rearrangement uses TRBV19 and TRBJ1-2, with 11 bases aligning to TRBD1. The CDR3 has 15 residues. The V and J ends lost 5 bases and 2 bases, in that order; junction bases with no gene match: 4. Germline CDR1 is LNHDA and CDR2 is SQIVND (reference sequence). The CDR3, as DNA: TGTGCCAGTAGTGACCGGGACAGGGGGAACTATGGCTACACCTTC. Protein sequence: CASSDRDRGNYGYTF.

This CDR3 reads CASSVATSDLYEQYF. The CDR3 nucleotides read TGTGCCAGCAGCGTAGCCACTAGCGATCTCTACGAGCAGTACTTC. The rearrangement joins TRBV9 to TRBJ2-7; the match to TRBD2 covers 7 bases. J lost 3 bases, V lost 0 bases, and 6 bases had no gene match. This CDR3 is 15 amino acids long. Germline values: CDR1 SGDLS, CDR2 YYNGEE.